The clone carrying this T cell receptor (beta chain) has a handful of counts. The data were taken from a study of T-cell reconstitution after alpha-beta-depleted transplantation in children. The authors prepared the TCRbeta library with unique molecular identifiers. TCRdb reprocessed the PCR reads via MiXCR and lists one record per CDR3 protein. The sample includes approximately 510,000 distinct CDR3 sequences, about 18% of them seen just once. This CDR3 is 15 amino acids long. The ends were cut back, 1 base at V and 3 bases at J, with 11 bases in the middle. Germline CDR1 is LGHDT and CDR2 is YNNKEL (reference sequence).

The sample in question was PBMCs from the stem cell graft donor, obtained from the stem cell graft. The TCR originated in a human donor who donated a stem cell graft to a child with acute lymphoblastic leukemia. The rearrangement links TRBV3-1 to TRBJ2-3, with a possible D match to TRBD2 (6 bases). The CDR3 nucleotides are TGTGCCAGCAGCCAAGGTATCGGGACTACAGATACGCAGTATTTT. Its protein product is CASSQGIGTTDTQYF.